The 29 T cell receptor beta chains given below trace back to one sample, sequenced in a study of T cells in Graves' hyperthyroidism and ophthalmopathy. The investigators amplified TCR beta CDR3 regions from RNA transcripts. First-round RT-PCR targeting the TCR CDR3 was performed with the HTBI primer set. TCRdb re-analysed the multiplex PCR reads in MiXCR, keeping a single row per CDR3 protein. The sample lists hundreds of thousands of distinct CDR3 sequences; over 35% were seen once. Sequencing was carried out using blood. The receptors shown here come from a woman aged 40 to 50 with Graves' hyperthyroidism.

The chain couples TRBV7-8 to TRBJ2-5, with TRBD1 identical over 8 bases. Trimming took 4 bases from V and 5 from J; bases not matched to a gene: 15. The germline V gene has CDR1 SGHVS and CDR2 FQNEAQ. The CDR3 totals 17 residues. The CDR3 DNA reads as TGTGCCAGCAGCTGGATCCCCACAGGGGGATTTCAGGAGACCCAGTACTTC. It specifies CASSWIPTGGFQETQYF.

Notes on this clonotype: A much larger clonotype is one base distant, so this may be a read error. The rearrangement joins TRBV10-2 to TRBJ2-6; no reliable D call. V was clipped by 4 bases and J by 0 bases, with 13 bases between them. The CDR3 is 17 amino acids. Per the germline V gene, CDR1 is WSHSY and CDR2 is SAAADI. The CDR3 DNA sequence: TGCGCCAGCAGTGTGTTCGGAAGGTCCTCTGGGGCCAACGTCCTGACTTTC. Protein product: CASSVFGRSSGANVLTF.

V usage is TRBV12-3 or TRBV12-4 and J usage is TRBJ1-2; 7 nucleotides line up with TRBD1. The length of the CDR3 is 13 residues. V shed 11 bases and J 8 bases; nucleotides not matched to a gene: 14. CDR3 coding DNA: TGTGCCTCGGGGATCGACAGGGACGGGGGCTACACCTTC. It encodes CASGIDRDGGYTF.

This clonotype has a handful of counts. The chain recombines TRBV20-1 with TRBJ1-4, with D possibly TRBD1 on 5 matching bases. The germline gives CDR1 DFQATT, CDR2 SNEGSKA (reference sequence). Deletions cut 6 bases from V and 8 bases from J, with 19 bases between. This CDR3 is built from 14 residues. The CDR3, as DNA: TGCAGTGCCCCAGGGCAGGGACCGGGCGAAAAACTGTTTTTT. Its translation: CSAPGQGPGEKLFF.

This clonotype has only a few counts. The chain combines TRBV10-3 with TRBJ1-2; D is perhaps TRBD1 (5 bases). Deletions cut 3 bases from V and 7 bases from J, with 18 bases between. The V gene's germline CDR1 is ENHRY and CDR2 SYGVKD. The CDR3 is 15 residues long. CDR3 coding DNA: TGTGCCATCAGTGAAAATAAGGGGATAAAGGCTGGCTACACCTTC. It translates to CAISENKGIKAGYTF.

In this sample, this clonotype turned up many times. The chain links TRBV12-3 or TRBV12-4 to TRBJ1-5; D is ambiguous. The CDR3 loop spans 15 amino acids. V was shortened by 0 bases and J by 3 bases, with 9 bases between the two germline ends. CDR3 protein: CASSLAYTHNQPQHF. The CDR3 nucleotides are TGTGCCAGCAGTTTAGCTTACACCCACAATCAGCCCCAGCATTTT.

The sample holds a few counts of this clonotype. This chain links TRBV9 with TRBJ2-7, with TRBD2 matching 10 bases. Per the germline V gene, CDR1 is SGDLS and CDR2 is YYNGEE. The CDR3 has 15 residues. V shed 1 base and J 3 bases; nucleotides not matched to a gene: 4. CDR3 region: CASSVTSGDVYEQYF. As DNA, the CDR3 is TGTGCCAGCAGCGTAACTAGCGGGGACGTCTACGAGCAGTACTTC.

In nucleotides, the CDR3 is TGTGCCAGCAGTTTAAGGAGACGGCCGTACCAAGAGACCCAGTACTTC. Amino acid sequence: CASSLRRRPYQETQYF. The chain combines TRBV6-2 or TRBV6-3 with TRBJ2-5; D gene unclear. Germline loops: CDR1 MNHEY, CDR2 SVGEGT. CDR3 length equals 16 residues. The V end lost 4 bases, the J end lost 0 bases, and 15 bases lay between the germline ends.

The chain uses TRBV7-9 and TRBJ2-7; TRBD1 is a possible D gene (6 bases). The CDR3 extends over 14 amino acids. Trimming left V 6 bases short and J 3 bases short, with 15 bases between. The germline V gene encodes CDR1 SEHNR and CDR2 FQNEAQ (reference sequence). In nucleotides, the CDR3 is TGTGCCAGCAGTCCCATTGGGGGCTACTACGAGCAGTACTTC. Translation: CASSPIGGYYEQYF. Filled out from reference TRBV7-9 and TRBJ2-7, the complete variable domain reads DTGVSQNPRHKITKRGQNVTFRCDPISEHNRLYWYRQTLGQGPEFLTYFQNEAQLEKSRLLSDRFSAERPKGSFSTLEIQRTEQGDSAMYLCASSPIGGYYEQYFGPGTRLTVT.

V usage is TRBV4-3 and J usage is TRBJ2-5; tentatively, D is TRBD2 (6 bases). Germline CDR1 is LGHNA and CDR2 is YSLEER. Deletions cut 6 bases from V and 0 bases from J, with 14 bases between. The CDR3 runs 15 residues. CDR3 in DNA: TGCGCCAGCAGGCGACTAGATGCCCACCAAGAGACCCAGTACTTC. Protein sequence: CASRRLDAHQETQYF.

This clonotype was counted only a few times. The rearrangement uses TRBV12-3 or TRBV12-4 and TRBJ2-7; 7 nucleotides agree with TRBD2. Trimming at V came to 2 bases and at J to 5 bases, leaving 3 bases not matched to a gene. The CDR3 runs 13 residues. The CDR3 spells CASSLWAGDEQYF. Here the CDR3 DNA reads TGTGCCAGCAGTTTATGGGCGGGGGACGAGCAGTACTTC.

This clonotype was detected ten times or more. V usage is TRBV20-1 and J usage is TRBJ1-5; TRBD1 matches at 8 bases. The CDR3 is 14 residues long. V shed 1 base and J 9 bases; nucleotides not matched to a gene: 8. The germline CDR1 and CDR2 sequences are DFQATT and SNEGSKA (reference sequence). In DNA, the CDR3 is TGCAGTGCTAGAGGGCACAGGGGGGACGGGCCCCAGCATTTT. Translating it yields CSARGHRGDGPQHF.

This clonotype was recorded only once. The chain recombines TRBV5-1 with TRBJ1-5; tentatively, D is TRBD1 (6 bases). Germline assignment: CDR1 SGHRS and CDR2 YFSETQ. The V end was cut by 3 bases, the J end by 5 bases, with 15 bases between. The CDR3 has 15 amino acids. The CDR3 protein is CASSSSTGLDQPQHF. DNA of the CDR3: TGCGCCAGCAGCTCGAGCACAGGGTTGGATCAGCCCCAGCATTTT.

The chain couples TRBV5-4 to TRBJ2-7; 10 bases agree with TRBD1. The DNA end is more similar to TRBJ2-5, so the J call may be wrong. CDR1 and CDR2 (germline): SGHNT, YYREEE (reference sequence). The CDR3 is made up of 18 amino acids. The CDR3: CASSSGETGGFTQETQYF. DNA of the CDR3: TGTGCCAGCAGCTCTGGAGAGACAGGGGGCTTTACTCAAGAGACCCAGTACTTC.

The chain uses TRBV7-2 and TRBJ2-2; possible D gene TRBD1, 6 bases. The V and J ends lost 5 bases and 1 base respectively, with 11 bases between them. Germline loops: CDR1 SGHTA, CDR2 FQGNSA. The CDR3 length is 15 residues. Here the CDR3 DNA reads TGTGCCAGCAGCCCGCAGACAGGGAACACCGGGGAGCTGTTTTTT. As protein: CASSPQTGNTGELFF.

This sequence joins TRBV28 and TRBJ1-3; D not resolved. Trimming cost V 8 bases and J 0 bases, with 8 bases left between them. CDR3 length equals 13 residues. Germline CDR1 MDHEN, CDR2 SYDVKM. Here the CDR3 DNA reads TGTGCCAGCTTCCGAGACTCTGGAAACACCATATATTTT. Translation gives CASFRDSGNTIYF.

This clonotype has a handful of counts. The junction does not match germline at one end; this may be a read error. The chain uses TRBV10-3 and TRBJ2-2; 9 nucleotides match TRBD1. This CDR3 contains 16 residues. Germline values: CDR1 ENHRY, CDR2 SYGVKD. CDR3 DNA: TGTGCCAGCAGTTCCCACTCCGGGACAGGGAACGGGGAGCTGTTTTTT. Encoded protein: CASSSHSGTGNGELFF.

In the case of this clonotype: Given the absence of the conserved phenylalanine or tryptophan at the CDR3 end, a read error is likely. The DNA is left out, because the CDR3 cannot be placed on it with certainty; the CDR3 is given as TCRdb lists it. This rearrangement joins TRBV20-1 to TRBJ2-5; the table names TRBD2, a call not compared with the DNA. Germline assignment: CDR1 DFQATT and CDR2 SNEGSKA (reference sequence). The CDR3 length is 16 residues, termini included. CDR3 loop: CSARGHGGEDGYTFGS.

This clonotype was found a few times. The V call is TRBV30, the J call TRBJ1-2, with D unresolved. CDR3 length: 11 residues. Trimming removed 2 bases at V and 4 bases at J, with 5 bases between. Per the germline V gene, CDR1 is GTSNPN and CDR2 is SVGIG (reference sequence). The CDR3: CAWSLPYGYTF. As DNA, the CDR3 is TGTGCCTGGAGTTTGCCCTATGGCTACACCTTC.

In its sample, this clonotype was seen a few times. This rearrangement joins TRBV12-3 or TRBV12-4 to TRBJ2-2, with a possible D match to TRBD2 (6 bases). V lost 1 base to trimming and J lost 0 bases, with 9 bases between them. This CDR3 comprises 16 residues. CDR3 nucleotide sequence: TGTGCCAGCAGTTTAGGGGCGGGAACGAACACCGGGGAGCTGTTTTTT. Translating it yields CASSLGAGTNTGELFF.

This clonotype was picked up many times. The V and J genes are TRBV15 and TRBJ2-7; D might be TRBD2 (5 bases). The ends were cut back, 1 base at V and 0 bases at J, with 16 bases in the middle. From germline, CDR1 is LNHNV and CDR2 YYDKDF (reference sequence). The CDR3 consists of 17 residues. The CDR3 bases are TGTGCCACCAGCAGAGGAGGACTCAAAGACCGCTCCTACGAGCAGTACTTC. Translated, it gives CATSRGGLKDRSYEQYF.

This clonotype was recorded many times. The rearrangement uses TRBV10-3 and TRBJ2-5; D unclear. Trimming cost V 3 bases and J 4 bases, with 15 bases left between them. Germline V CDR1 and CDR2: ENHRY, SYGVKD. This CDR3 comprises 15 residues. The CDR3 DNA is TGTGCCATCAGTGACGCCAGTGCCAGAGGAGAGACCCAGTACTTC. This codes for CAISDASARGETQYF.

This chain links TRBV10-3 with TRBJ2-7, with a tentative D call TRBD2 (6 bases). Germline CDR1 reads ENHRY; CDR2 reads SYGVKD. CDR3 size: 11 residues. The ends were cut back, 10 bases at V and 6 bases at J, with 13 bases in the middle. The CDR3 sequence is CASGKVAEQYF. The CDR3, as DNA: TGTGCCAGCGGGAAGGTTGCCGAGCAGTACTTC.

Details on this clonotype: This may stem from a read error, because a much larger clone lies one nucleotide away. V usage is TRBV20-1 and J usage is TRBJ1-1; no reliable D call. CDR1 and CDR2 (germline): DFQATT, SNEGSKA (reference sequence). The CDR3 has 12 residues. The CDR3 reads CSAGEGHGSAFF. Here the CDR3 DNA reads TGCAGTGCTGGAGAGGGTCACGGATCAGCTTTCTTT.

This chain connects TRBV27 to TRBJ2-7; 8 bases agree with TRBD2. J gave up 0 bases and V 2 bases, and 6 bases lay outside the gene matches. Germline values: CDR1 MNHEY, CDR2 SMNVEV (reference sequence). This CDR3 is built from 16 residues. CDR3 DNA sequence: TGTGCCAGCAGTTTACAATCGGGAGGGAGCTCCTACGAGCAGTACTTC. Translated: CASSLQSGGSSYEQYF.

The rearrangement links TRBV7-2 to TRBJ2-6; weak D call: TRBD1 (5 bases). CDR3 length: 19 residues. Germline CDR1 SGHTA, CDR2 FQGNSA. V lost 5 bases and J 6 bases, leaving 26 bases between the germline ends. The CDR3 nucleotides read TGTGCCAGCAGCCACCTACAGGCATTTGGGGTTCGTAAGGCCAACGTCCTGACTTTC. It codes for CASSHLQAFGVRKANVLTF. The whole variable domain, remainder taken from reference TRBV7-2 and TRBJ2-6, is GAGVSQSPSNKVTEKGKDVELRCDPISGHTALYWYRQSLGQGLEFLIYFQGNSAPDKSGLPSDRFSAERTGGSVSTLTIQRTQQEDSAVYLCASSHLQAFGVRKANVLTFGAGSRLTVL.

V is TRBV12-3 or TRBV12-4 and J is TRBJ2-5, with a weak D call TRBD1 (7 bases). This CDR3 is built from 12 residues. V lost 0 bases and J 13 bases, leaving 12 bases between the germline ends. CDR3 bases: TGTGCCAGCAGTTTAGCGAGGCAGGGGGGGTACTTC. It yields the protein CASSLARQGGYF.

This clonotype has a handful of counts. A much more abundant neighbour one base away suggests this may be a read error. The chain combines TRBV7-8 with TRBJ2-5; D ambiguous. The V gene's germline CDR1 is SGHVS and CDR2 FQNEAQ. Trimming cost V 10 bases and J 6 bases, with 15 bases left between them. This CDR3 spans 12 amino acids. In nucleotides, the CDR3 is TGTGCCATCAGTTCAAGTTCGCAGACCCAGTACTTC. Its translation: CAISSSSQTQYF.

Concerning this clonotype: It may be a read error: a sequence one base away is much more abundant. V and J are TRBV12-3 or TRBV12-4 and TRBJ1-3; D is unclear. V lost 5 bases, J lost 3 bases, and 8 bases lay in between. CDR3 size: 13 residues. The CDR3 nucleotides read TGTGCCAGCAGTGAAAACATTGGAAACACCATATATTTT. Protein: CASSENIGNTIYF.